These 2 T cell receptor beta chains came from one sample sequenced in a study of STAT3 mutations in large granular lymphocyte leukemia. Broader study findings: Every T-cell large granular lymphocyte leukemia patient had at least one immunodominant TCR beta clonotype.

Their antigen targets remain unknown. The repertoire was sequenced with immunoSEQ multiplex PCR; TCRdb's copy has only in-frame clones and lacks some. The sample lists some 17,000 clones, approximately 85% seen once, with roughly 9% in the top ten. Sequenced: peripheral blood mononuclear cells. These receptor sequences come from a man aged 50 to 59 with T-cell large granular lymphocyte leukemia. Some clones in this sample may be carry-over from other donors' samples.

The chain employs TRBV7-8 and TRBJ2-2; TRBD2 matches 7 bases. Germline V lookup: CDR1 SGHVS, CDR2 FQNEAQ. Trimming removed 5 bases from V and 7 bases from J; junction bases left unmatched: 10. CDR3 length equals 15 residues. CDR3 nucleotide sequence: TGTGCCAGCAGCCGAACTAGCGCTAGGGGCGGGGAGCTGTTTTTT. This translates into CASSRTSARGGELFF.

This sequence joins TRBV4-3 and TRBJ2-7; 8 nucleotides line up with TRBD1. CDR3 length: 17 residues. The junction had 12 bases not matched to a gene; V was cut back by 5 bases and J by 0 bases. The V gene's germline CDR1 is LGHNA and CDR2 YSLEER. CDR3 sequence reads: CASSAYQETGDSYEQYF. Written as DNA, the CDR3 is TGCGCCAGCAGCGCGTATCAGGAGACAGGGGACTCCTACGAGCAGTACTTC.